This T cell receptor (beta chain) was sequenced in a study of prognosis after radiotherapy for stage I lung cancer (dated by TCRdb to about 2021). Looking at the study overall: Between April 2018 and January 2019, some 18 stage I NSCLC patients were enrolled in Nanjing, China. Distant metastases were developed by four of the 19 patients after SBRT, at a median of roughly 7 months, whereas no significant progression was observed in the other 15 patients. SBRT was not combined with any concurrent therapy in any patient. The cohort was made up of about a dozen men and a handful of women, with a median age of around 74 years and an age range of roughly 50 to 95 years. The study profiled peripheral blood TCR beta repertoires from stage I NSCLC patients before and after stereotactic body radiotherapy and related them to distant failure. For each of the approximately 19 patients, one blood sample was taken before SBRT and one after, so the study sequenced around 40 samples in total. SBRT was given in 3 to 5 fractions with a biologically effective dose of at least 100 Gy, using image-guided IMRT or VMAT. Under 15 patients had adenocarcinoma and seven had squamous cell carcinoma as the tumor histology. Patients with newly diagnosed primary stage I lung tumors numbered around 15, with five others having oligometastatic NSCLC after surgical resection of the primary tumor. All patients were considered medically inoperable, owing to comorbidities in around twelve and refusal of surgery in over 5. Overall results and qualifications from the work: The study was limited by the small cohort and short follow-up, and independent validation of the study findings is required. A decrease in unique TCR clone counts was observed after SBRT (median about 9,400 before versus around 6,900 after; Wilcoxon paired P=0.011). Whether the expanded TCR clones were tumor-specific was not determined. None of the reported P values were adjusted for multiple comparisons. TRBV and TRBJ usage frequencies reportedly differed by metastasis status, in two V genes at baseline and in fewer than ten V and two J genes after SBRT. Post-SBRT Shannon entropy and its change from baseline were lower in patients who developed distant metastases; baseline Shannon entropy was not associated with metastases.

V is cut back by 0 bases and J by 7 bases, with 7 bases in the junction unmatched. The CDR3 starts with the cysteine, ends with the phenylalanine, and has 16 residues. Only the CDR3 part of the read is kept: 48 bases, read in frame from the first base. Via the germline V gene (reference sequence), CDR1 is LNHNV and CDR2 YYDKDF. All patients had node-negative disease on CT and PET/CT, and none had a history of other malignancies or had previously received chemotherapy or radiotherapy. At each of the two time points, 5.5 to 6 milliliters of peripheral venous blood were collected into EDTA tubes. Ficoll-Paque Plus density-gradient centrifugation was used to isolate PBMCs. Right after collection, samples were placed at -80 degrees C and kept there until analysis. About this clonotype itself: What antigen it recognizes has not been identified. A read error may be the cause here, since a much bigger clone is one base away.

Two rounds of multiplex PCR were used to amplify the TCR beta CDR3 region from genomic DNA. The first PCR round used primers specific to each TRBV and TRBJ gene, with sequences filed in Chinese patent CN105087789A. The second PCR round used universal primers. The Roche High Pure PCR Template Preparation Kit was used to extract genomic DNA from the frozen PBMCs. Libraries were sequenced paired-end with 151 bp reads on an Illumina HiSeq 3000. As for the original processing: CutAdapt was used to remove raw reads lacking the multiplex PCR primer sequences. High-quality paired reads were merged into contigs with PEAR. By aligning each contig to reference sequences, MiXCR assigned the TRB V, D and J gene segments to that contig. CDR3 sequences were clustered by base quality and sequence similarity to remove sequencing errors. Shannon entropy, normalized by the natural log of the productive TCR sequence number, served as the measure of diversity. To get clonality, Shannon entropy was divided by the natural log of the number of unique clonotypes, and that result was subtracted from one. Using the Youden index from ROC curves, the researchers picked the repertoire-metric cut-offs for progression-free survival, and all analyses were carried out in R 3.5.3. Starting from the raw public reads, TCRdb applied fastp trimming at Q25, assembled clones with MiXCR and retained in-frame beta chains. Rows matching on CDR3 protein sequence are summarized as one entry with the most common DNA and genes. For this entry, the V and J calls and clone size follow TCRdb and not the study's own pipeline. The sample has around 26,000 distinct CDR3 sequences on record, 35% to 55% of them singletons. Of the sample, 15% is held by the ten largest clones.

The sequence was obtained from a donor over 45 with non-small cell lung cancer. Source: PBMCs, taken before or after stereotactic body radiation therapy (not recorded which). Recombination connected TRBV15 to TRBJ2-1; 9 bases in the junction line up with TRBD2. The bases read TGTGCCACCAGCAGAGATCGGGGGACTAGCTTTAATGAGCAGTTCTTC. It encodes CATSRDRGTSFNEQFF.